The rows below give T cell receptor beta chains drawn from one sample of a study of blood T cell repertoires in COVID-19. Assay used: immunoSEQ multiplex PCR; TCRdb lists only in-frame clones, some missing. Here the sample spans roughly 39,000 clones, roughly 90% being singletons. The specimen was peripheral blood. The receptors were sampled from a human donor in a cohort sampled during active COVID-19. The CDR3 runs from the conserved cysteine through the conserved F or W. A D gene is named only where the DNA matches it firmly. Rows give clone size only sometimes, using once, few, many, or a class for an expanded clone.

V	D	J	size	CDR3	DNA
TRBV15	-	TRBJ1-2	-	CATSRGRQVYGYTF	TGTGCCACCAGCAGAGGAAGACAGGTGTATGGCTACACCTTC
TRBV3-1/TRBV3-2	-	TRBJ1-1	-	CASSQTNTEAFF	TGTGCCAGCAGCCAAACAAACACTGAAGCTTTCTTT
TRBV7-9	-	TRBJ2-3	-	CASSQSGRPDTQYF	TGTGCCAGCAGCCAAAGCGGACGCCCAGATACGCAGTATTTT
TRBV7-9	TRBD1	TRBJ1-1	-	CASSKRQGALTEAFF	TGTGCCAGCAGCAAAAGACAGGGGGCTTTGACTGAAGCTTTCTTT
TRBV9	TRBD2	TRBJ2-3	-	CASSGPLAGGLGGTQYF	TGTGCCAGCAGCGGACCTCTAGCGGGAGGCCTCGGCGGGACGCAGTATTTT
TRBV6-5	TRBD1	TRBJ2-1	once	CASRASRGRNEQFF	TGTGCCAGCAGAGCCTCCAGGGGGCGCAATGAGCAGTTCTTC
TRBV6-1	TRBD2	TRBJ2-3	-	CASSESGGAADTQYF	TGTGCCAGCAGTGAAAGCGGGGGGGCGGCAGATACGCAGTATTTT
TRBV30	TRBD1	TRBJ2-7	-	CAWSRDRGHEQYF	TGTGCCTGGAGTAGGGACAGGGGCCACGAGCAGTACTTC
TRBV18	-	TRBJ1-4	-	CASSPRGEKLFF	TGTGCCAGCTCACCAAGGGGTGAAAAACTGTTTTTT
TRBV20-1	TRBD1	TRBJ2-7	-	CSASYHTDRGAYEQYF	TGCAGTGCTAGTTATCATACGGACAGGGGGGCCTACGAGCAGTACTTC
TRBV28	-	TRBJ2-7	-	CASSFSYEQYF	TGTGCCAGCAGCTTTAGCTACGAGCAGTACTTC
TRBV7-6	TRBD1	TRBJ2-5	-	CASSLAGGAGETQYF	TGTGCCAGCAGCTTAGCAGGGGGCGCCGGAGAGACCCAGTACTTC
TRBV29-1	-	TRBJ1-2	-	CSFWGGGGDGYTF	TGCAGCTTCTGGGGCGGTGGAGGGGATGGCTACACCTTC
TRBV25-1	TRBD1	TRBJ2-7	-	CASSDSGQVDEQYF	TGTGCCAGCAGTGACTCGGGACAGGTCGACGAGCAGTACTTC
TRBV5-5	-	TRBJ1-1	-	CASSLGQHKKEAFF	TGTGCCAGCAGCTTGGGACAGCACAAAAAGGAAGCTTTCTTT
TRBV11-1	TRBD1	TRBJ2-3	-	CASSRGQGLTDTQYF	TGTGCCAGCAGCCGTGGACAGGGTTTAACAGATACGCAGTATTTT